This is a list of T cell receptor beta chains from one sample in a study of T cell changes during pregnancy in multiple sclerosis. The method was immunoSEQ multiplex PCR; TCRdb's version includes in-frame clones alone and lacks a portion of them. In the table there are 20,000 to 25,000 clones, around four fifths of which are singletons. The input for sequencing was CD8+ T cells from peripheral blood mononuclear cells, taken in the first trimester of pregnancy. These receptor sequences come from a female donor in good health, enrolled as a control in a pregnancy study. Both conserved end residues are part of each CDR3. Rows give clone size only sometimes, using once, few, many, or a class for an expanded clone.

CDR3 protein | clone size | V gene
CASSSPIGSGSTGELFF | NA | TRBV5-6
CASSLSSTGNYGYTF | NA | TRBV27
CASSERQGSNEQFF | medium-sized | TRBV27
CASSSGRYTIYF | many | TRBV7-9
CASSLEAVRPQHF | NA | TRBV7-2
CASSSDSHQPQHF | NA | TRBV27
CASSLSQGGYGYTF | once | TRBV27
CASSQVPPTGFGTDTQYF | NA | TRBV14
CASRPMGALEAKNIQYF | NA | TRBV2
CATSRDTGTGNTIYF | NA | TRBV15
CASSPASQGGTEAFF | NA | TRBV9
CASSLAGADTQYF | NA | TRBV7-9
CASSFNRGRWTEAFF | medium-sized | TRBV7-9
CASSYRTGANQPQHF | NA | TRBV7-2
CASSLDIQGYTF | NA | TRBV11-2
CASSKSTSAKNIQYF | NA | TRBV6-5
CASSAGTNNEQFF | NA | TRBV6-4
CASSQEEGGVFEAFF | NA | TRBV7-9
CASTRGSMREGHEQYF | NA | TRBV5-1
CASSASGQGLTNEKLFF | NA | TRBV6-1
CASSQDRATGELFF | NA | TRBV14
CASRGTSGNEQYF | NA | TRBV7-9
CASSPADYNSPLHF | NA | TRBV6-5
CASSEETGESPLHF | NA | TRBV9
CASSFGTSTYEQYF | NA | TRBV5-6
CASSLLAEETQYF | NA | TRBV19
CATSTGVTQYF | once | TRBV15
CASSRSSEAHTDTQYF | once | TRBV4-2
CASRAGTRVSETQYF | NA | TRBV11-2
CASSAKPGQGAPTEAFF | NA | TRBV5-4
CASSRLGSNTGELFF | NA | TRBV6-4
CASSATGGVYGYTF | NA | TRBV6-1
CASSSRENSYEQYF | medium-sized | TRBV9
CATSLGSGAGGTGELFF | NA | TRBV15
CASSPAGNEQFF | NA | TRBV7-3
CASNLESGTTDTQYF | NA | TRBV2
CASSPVGGPTEAFF | NA | TRBV5-1
CSVRTRTAEAFF | few | TRBV29-1
CASSLEERGDFTDTQYF | NA | TRBV7-2
CASSGFDRDSSGANVLTF | once | TRBV6-4
CASSYSLNTGELFF | NA | TRBV6-5
CASSLARDRNYGYTF | NA | TRBV27
CASSGAYSGANVLTF | NA | TRBV2
CASRGTGVYGYTF | many | TRBV2
CASSELGGRPYNEQFF | NA | TRBV2
CASSDSTDAGGYTF | NA | TRBV6-4
CAISEFRRPGSSYNEQFF | NA | TRBV10-3
CASGPQEYF | NA | TRBV5-1
CASSPRTVADTEAFF | NA | TRBV19
CASSRLAGELGTQYF | NA | TRBV11-2
CASSQGDSGGQFTDTQYF | NA | TRBV4-3
CASSPDRRPWGQYF | few | TRBV7-9
CASSLLQLRTGNNSPLHF | NA | TRBV28
CAWSVVRQGDDEQYF | NA | TRBV30
CASSPGRGGNQPQHF | NA | TRBV6-6
CASSMVPGTSGTSYNEQFF | once | TRBV19